This record covers a single TCR beta chain. Its matching antigen is unknown. Treatment: approximately 11-day PBMC culture with coronavirus spike peptide pools or control peptides (ViraFEST assay). After being plated at around 2 million per well, PBMCs were cultured with roughly 9.3 IU/ml IL-2 and around 11 ug/ml peptide pools. The data were taken from a study of vaccination and CD4 T cells after COVID-19. The overall study: Post-vaccine specimens were obtained a median 72 days after dose two (range 14 to 241). Cultures designated as controls were supplied with a CEFX pool, an HIV-1 Nef pool, or no peptide.

The CDR3 is 16 amino acids. V was cut by 0 bases and J by 2 bases, with 14 bases left in between. From germline, CDR1 is LGHNA and CDR2 YNFKEQ. Cultured CD4+ T cell DNA was sequenced using the Oncomine TCR Beta short-read assay. Extraction of genomic DNA was performed on cultured CD4+ T cells. TCRdb analysed the PCR reads with MiXCR anew, one entry per CDR3 protein. Of about 6,600 distinct CDR3 sequences listed, approximately 42% are singletons. V usage is TRBV4-2 and J usage is TRBJ2-7; TRBD1 or TRBD2 may be the D gene (5 bases each). The TCR was taken from a human donor who had recovered from COVID-19. The sequenced sample was CD4+ T cells from blood, cultured in vitro. The CDR3: CASSQDVPRGTYEQYF. Written as DNA, the CDR3 is TGTGCCAGCAGCCAAGATGTCCCTCGGGGCACCTACGAGCAGTACTTC.